This TCR beta chain was obtained from a study of T cells in Graves' hyperthyroidism and ophthalmopathy. Amplification targeted TCR beta CDR3 regions from RNA transcripts. During a first-round RT-PCR of the TCR CDR3, the HTBI primer set was used. TCRdb re-analysed the multiplex PCR reads in MiXCR, keeping a single row per CDR3 protein. The sample lists approximately 700,000 distinct CDR3 sequences; 45% were seen once. With respect to this clonotype: Its cognate antigen is unknown.

In germline, CDR1 is SGHVS, CDR2 FNYEAQ. Trimming took 5 bases from V and 6 from J; bases not matched to a gene: 7. The CDR3 consists of 15 residues. Not enrolled were patients with uncontrolled infection, other autoimmune disease, pregnancy or lactation. Study-wide results and caveats: A model using 13 V-J features told ophthalmopathy apart from stable hyperthyroidism.

The sequence was obtained from an adult man with Graves' disease, either hyperthyroidism or ophthalmopathy (not recorded which). The V and J genes are TRBV7-6 and TRBJ2-7, with 13 nucleotides matching TRBD2. The sequencing input was peripheral blood or thyroid tissue (not recorded which). CDR3 residues: CASSPGLAGEGEQYF. Here the CDR3 DNA reads TGTGCCAGCAGCCCAGGACTAGCGGGAGAGGGCGAGCAGTACTTC.